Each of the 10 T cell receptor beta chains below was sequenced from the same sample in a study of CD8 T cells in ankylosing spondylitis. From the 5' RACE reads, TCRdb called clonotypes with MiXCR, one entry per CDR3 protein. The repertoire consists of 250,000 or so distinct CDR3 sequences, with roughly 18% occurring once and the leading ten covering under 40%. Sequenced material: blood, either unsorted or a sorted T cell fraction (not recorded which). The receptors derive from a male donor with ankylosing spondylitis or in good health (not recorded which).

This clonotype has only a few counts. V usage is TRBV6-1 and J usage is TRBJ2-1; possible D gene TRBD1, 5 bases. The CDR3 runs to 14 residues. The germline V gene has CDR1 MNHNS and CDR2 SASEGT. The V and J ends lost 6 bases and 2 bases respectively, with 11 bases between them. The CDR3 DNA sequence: TGTGCCAGCAGCCCAGACAGAGCCTACAATGAGCAGTTCTTC. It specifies CASSPDRAYNEQFF.

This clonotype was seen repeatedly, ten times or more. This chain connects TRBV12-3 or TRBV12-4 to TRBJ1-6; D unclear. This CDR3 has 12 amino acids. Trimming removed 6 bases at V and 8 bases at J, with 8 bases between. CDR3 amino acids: CASSPSDSPLHF. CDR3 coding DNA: TGTGCCAGCAGCCCATCCGATTCACCCCTCCACTTT.

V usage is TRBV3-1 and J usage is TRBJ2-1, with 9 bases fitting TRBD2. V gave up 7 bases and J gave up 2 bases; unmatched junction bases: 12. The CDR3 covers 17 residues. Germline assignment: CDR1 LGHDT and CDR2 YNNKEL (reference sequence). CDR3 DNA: TGTGCCAGCACCAAGCGGGTACTAGCGGGCCCCTACAATGAGCAGTTCTTC. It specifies CASTKRVLAGPYNEQFF.

CDR3 nucleotides: TGCGCCAGCAGCCAAGAAAGTCAGGGTTCCTACAATGAGCAGTTCTTC. It yields the protein CASSQESQGSYNEQFF. V is TRBV4-3 and J is TRBJ2-1; D might be TRBD1 (5 bases). The V gene lost 0 bases and the J gene lost 1 base, with 10 bases spanning the gap. Germline CDR1 is LGHNA and CDR2 is YSLEER. This CDR3 comprises 16 residues.

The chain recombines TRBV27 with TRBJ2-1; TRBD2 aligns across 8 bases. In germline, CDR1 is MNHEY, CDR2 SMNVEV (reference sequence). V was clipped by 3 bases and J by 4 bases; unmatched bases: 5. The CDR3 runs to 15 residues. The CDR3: CASSLGGRSYNEQFF. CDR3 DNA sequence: TGTGCCAGCAGTTTGGGCGGGAGGTCTTACAATGAGCAGTTCTTC.

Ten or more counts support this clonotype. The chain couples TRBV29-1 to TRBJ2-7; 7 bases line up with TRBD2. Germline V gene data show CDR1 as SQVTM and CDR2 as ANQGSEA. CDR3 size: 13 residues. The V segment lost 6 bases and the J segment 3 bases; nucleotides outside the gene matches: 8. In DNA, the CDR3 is TGCAGCGTCCTCCTTGGGACTAACTACGAGCAGTACTTC. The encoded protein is CSVLLGTNYEQYF.

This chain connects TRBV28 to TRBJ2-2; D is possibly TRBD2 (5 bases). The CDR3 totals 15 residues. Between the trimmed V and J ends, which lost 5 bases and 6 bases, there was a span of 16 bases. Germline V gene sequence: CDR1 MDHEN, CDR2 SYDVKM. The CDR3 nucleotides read TGTGCCAGCAGTCCCAGTGGTAGCGTGGCCGGGGAGCTGTTTTTT. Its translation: CASSPSGSVAGELFF. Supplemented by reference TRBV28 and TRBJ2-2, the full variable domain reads DVKVTQSSRYLVKRTGEKVFLECVQDMDHENMFWYRQDPGLGLRLIYFSYDVKMKEKGDIPEGYSVSREKKERFSLILESASTNQTSMYLCASSPSGSVAGELFFGEGSRLTVL.

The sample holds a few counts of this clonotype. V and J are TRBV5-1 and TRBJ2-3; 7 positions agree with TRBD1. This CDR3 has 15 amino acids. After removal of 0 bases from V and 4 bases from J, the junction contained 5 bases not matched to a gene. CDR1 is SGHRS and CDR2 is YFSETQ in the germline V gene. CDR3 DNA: TGCGCCAGCAGCTTGGCCACAGGGGTCGCAGATACGCAGTATTTT. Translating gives CASSLATGVADTQYF. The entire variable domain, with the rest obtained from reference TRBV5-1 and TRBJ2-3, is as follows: KAGVTQTPRYLIKTRGQQVTLSCSPISGHRSVSWYQQTPGQGLQFLFEYFSETQRNKGNFPGRFSGRQFSNSRSEMNVSTLELGDSALYLCASSLATGVADTQYFGPGTRLTVL.

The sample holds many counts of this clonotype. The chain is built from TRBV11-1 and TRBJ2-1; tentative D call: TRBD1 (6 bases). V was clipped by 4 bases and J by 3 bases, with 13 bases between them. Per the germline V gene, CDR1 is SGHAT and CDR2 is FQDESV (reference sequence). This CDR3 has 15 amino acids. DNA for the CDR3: TGTGCCAGCAGCTCTTCGGACAGAGTCTACAATGAGCAGTTCTTC. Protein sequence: CASSSSDRVYNEQFF.

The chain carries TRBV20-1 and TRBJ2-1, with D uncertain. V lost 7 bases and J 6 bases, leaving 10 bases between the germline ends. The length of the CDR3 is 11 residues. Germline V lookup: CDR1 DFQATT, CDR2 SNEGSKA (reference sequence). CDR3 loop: CSVQFGNEQFF. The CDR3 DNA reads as TGCAGTGTTCAGTTCGGCAATGAGCAGTTCTTC.